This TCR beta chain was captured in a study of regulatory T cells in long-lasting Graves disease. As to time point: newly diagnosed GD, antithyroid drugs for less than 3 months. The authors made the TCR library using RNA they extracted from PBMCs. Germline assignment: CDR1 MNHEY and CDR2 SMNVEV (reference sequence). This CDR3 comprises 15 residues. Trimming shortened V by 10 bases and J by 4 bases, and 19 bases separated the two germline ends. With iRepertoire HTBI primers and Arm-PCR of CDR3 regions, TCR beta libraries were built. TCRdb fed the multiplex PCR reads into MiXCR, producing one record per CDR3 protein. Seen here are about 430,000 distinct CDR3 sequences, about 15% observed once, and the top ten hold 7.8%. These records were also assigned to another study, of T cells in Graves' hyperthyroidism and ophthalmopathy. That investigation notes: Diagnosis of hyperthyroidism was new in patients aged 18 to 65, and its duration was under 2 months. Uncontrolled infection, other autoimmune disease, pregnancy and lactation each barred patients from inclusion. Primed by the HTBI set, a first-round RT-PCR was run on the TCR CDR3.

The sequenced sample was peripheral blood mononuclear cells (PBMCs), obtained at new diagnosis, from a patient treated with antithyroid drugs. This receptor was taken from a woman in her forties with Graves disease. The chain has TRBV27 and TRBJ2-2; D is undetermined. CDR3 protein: CATKPGVWATGELFF. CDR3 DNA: TGTGCCACCAAACCCGGCGTTTGGGCCACCGGGGAGCTGTTTTTT.